This paragraph reports one T cell receptor (beta chain). This specimen comes from a study of cytomegalovirus exposure and HLA in healthy donors. PCR involved 60 Vbeta and 13 Jbeta primers. Profiling relied on immunoSEQ multiplex PCR, and the TCRdb table lists in-frame clones only, not all of them. The table lists some 170,000 clones, approximately 80% of them singletons. V lost 6 bases and J lost 0, with 12 bases in between. Germline V gene data show CDR1 as SNHLY and CDR2 as FYNNEI. The CDR3 runs to 15 residues. Sequenced material: PBMCs. The rearrangement uses TRBV2 and TRBJ1-5; D not resolved. This TCR was recovered from a woman aged 25 to 45 in good health and CMV-seronegative. The CDR3 spells CASREDGSSNQPQHF. CDR3 nucleotides: TGTGCCAGCAGGGAGGACGGCTCTAGCAATCAGCCCCAGCATTTT.